The 9 T cell receptor beta chains presented below share a single source sample, sequenced in a study of glioma-infiltrating T cells. Amplification of TCR alpha and beta CDR3 regions from RNA used iRepertoire nested multiplex PCR. Each CDR3 protein is one row after TCRdb ran MiXCR on the multiplex PCR reads. Of roughly 200,000 distinct CDR3 sequences in the sample, more than 30% were seen once. Sequenced: glioma tissue, nonneoplastic brain tissue, or PBMCs (not recorded which). All receptors derive from a human donor with low-grade glioma or glioblastoma, undergoing nonglioma brain surgery, or in good health (not recorded which).

This clonotype was picked up many times. The junction does not match germline at one end; this may be a read error. The genes are TRBV6-1 and TRBJ2-1, with D uncertain. The length of the CDR3 is 16 residues. Germline lookup yields CDR1 MNHNS and CDR2 SASEGT. The CDR3 nucleotides read TGTGCCAGCAGCCCATACCCGACCTACTCCGACAATGAGCAGTTCTTC. Amino acid sequence: CASSPYPTYSDNEQFF.

This chain joins TRBV5-5 and TRBJ2-7; 9 nucleotides line up with TRBD1. The junction had 8 bases not matched to a gene; V was cut back by 4 bases and J by 6 bases. This CDR3 is built from 14 residues. The germline V gene encodes CDR1 SGHKS and CDR2 YYEKEE (reference sequence). CDR3 sequence (DNA): TGTGCCAGCAGCCCGGGACAGGGTTTGGGCGAGCAGTACTTC. It translates to CASSPGQGLGEQYF.

V usage is TRBV3-1 and J usage is TRBJ2-6; the D gene is possibly TRBD2 (6 bases). The germline V gene encodes CDR1 LGHDT and CDR2 YNNKEL (reference sequence). The CDR3 is 17 residues long. The ends were cut back, 0 bases at V and 0 bases at J, with 9 bases in the middle. The CDR3 DNA follows: TGTGCCAGCAGCCAAGATATCGGGGGCTCTGGGGCCAACGTCCTGACTTTC. It yields the protein CASSQDIGGSGANVLTF.

This clonotype came up once. J is TRBJ1-3 and V is TRBV19, with D maybe TRBD1 (5 bases). Germline V lookup: CDR1 LNHDA, CDR2 SQIVND (reference sequence). The CDR3 is made up of 13 amino acids. The V gene lost 10 bases and the J gene lost 2 bases, with 12 bases spanning the gap. The CDR3, as DNA: TGTGCCACCAAACAGGCAGCTGGAAACACCATATATTTT. Amino acids: CATKQAAGNTIYF.

This clonotype was seen a few times. V is TRBV7-9 and J is TRBJ1-3; TRBD1 matches 9 bases. CDR3 length: 15 amino acids. The germline V gene has CDR1 SEHNR and CDR2 FQNEAQ (reference sequence). V was pared by 3 bases and J by 3 bases, with 3 bases of the junction left unmatched. This chain's CDR3 is CASSFTGGDGNTIYF. The CDR3, as DNA: TGTGCCAGCAGCTTTACAGGGGGCGATGGAAACACCATATATTTT.

This clonotype showed up many times. The chain employs TRBV6-1 and TRBJ1-1; no clear D gene. Germline V gives CDR1 MNHNS, CDR2 SASEGT. The CDR3 length is 15 residues. Trimming took 5 bases from V and 1 from J, leaving 14 bases between them. This CDR3 reads CASSSLQGTNTEAFF. CDR3 DNA: TGTGCCAGCAGTTCCCTCCAAGGTACGAACACTGAAGCTTTCTTT.

The J gene is TRBJ2-1, the V gene TRBV4-1; D remains ambiguous. The J call may be faulty, since TRBJ2-7 better matches the DNA end. The CDR3 covers 13 residues. Germline V lookup: CDR1 MGHRA, CDR2 YSYEKL. The CDR3 spells CASSLGEVNEQYF. Written as DNA, the CDR3 is TGCGCCAGCAGCTTAGGCGAGGTCAACGAGCAGTACTTC.

This clonotype was observed at least ten times. The chain carries TRBV7-2 and TRBJ2-7; D tentatively reads TRBD1 or TRBD2 (6 bases each). This CDR3 has 14 residues. Trimming took 5 bases from V and 0 from J, leaving 11 bases between them. CDR1 is SGHTA, CDR2 FQGNSA, per germline. As DNA, the CDR3 is TGTGCCAGCAGCCCAAGGGGGGACTCCTACGAGCAGTACTTC. This translates into CASSPRGDSYEQYF.

The chain has TRBV6-6 and TRBJ1-5, with 9 bases fitting TRBD1. V was pared by 6 bases and J by 7 bases, with 7 bases of the junction left unmatched. Germline values: CDR1 MNHNY, CDR2 SVGAGI (reference sequence). The CDR3 runs 14 residues. This CDR3 reads CASSGTGQRQPQHF. CDR3 nucleotides: TGTGCCAGCAGCGGGACAGGGCAACGGCAGCCCCAGCATTTT.